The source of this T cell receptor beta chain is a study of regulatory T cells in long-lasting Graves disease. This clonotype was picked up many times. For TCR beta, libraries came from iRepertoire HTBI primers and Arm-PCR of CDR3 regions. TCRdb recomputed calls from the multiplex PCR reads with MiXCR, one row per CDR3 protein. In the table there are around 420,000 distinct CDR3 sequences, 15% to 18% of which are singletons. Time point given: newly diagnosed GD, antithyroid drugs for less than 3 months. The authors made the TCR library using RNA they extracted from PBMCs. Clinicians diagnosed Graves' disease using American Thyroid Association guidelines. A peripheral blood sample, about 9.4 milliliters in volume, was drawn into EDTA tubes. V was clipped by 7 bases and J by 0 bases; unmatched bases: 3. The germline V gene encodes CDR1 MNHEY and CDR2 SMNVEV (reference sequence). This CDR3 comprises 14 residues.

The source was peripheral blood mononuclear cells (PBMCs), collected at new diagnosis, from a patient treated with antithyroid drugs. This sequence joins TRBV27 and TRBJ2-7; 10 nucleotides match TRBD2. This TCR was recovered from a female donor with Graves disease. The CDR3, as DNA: TGTGCCAGCACATGGACTAGCGGCTCCTACGAGCAGTACTTC. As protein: CASTWTSGSYEQYF.